This T cell receptor (beta chain) was identified during a study of blood T cell repertoires in COVID-19. The CDR3 extends over 15 amino acids. V was shortened by 0 bases and J by 3 bases, with 9 bases between the two germline ends. Germline values: CDR1 SGHKS, CDR2 YYEKEE (reference sequence). Generated by immunoSEQ multiplex PCR, the TCRdb table keeps only in-frame clones and is missing some. The table lists more than 85,000 clones, roughly 83% of them singletons. The clonotype comes from a woman in her sixties with acute or convalescent COVID-19. The V gene is TRBV5-5, the J gene TRBJ2-2; a possible D gene is TRBD1 (5 bases). The sequencing input was peripheral blood. The CDR3 loop is CASSLEDTYTGELFF. The CDR3 bases are TGTGCCAGCAGCTTGGAGGACACTTACACCGGGGAGCTGTTTTTT. Combining the CDR3 with reference TRBV5-5 and TRBJ2-2 gives the whole variable domain DAGVTQSPTHLIKTRGQQVTLRCSPISGHKSVSWYQQVLGQGPQFIFQYYEKEERGRGNFPDRFSARQFPNYSSELNVNALLLGDSALYLCASSLEDTYTGELFFGEGSRLTVL.